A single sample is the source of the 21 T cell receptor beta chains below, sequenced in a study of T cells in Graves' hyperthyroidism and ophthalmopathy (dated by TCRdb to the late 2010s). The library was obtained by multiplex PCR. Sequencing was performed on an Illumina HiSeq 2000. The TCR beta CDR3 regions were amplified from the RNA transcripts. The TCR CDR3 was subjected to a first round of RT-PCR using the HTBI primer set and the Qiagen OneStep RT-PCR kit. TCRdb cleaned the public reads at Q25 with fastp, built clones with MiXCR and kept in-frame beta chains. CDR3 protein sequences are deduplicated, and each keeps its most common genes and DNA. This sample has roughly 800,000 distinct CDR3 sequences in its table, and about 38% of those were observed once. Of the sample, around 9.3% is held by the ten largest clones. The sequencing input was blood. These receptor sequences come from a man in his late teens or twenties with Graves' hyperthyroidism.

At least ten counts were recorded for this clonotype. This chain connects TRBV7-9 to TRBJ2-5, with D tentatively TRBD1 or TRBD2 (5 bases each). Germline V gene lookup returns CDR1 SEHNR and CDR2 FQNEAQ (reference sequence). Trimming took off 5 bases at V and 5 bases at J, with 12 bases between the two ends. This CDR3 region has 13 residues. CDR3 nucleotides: TGTGCCAGCAGCCAGGCCGGGGCGGAGACCCAGTACTTC. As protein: CASSQAGAETQYF.

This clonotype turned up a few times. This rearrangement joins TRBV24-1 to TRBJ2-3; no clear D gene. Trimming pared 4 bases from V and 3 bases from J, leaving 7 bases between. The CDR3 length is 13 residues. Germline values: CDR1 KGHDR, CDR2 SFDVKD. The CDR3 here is CATSEKMTDTQYF. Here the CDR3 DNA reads TGTGCCACCAGTGAAAAGATGACAGATACGCAGTATTTT.

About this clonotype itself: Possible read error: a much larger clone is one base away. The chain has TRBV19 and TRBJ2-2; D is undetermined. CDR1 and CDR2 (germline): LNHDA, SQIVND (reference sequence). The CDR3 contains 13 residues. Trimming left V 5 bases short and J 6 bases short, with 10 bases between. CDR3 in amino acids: CASSVHVPGELFF. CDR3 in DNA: TGTGCCAGTAGTGTACACGTCCCCGGGGAGCTGTTTTTT.

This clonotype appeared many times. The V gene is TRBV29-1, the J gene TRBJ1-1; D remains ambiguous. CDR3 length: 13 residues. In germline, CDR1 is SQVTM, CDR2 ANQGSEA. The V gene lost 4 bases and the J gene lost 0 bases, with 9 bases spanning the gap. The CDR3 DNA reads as TGCAGCGTTGGAAGGACGGTGAACACTGAAGCTTTCTTT. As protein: CSVGRTVNTEAFF.

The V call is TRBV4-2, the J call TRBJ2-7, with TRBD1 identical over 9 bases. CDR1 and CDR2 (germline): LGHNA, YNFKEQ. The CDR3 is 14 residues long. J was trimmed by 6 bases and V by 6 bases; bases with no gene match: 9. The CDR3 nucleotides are TGTGCCAGCAGTCGAAGGACAGGGGCGGGCGAGCAGTACTTC. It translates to CASSRRTGAGEQYF.

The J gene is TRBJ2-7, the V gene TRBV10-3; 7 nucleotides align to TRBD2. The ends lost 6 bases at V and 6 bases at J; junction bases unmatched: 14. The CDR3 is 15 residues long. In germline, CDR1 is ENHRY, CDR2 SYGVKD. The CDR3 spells CAISPTSLGSPEQYF. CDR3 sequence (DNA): TGTGCCATCAGCCCGACTAGCTTGGGTTCTCCCGAGCAGTACTTC.

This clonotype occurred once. The CDR3 sequence is CASSPPGVSHEQYF. The CDR3 DNA follows: TGTGCCAGCAGTCCCCCGGGAGTTTCCCACGAGCAGTACTTC. The chain links TRBV27 to TRBJ2-7, with D tentatively TRBD2 (6 bases). CDR1 and CDR2 from the germline V gene are MNHEY and SMNVEV (reference sequence). V gave up 5 bases and J gave up 5 bases, with 16 bases separating them. There are 14 residues in the CDR3.

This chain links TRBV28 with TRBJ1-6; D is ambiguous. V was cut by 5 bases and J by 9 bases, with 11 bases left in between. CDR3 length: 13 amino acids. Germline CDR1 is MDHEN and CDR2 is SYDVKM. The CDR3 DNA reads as TGTGCCAGCAGTAGCGGGAGCCCTTCACCCCTCCACTTT. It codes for CASSSGSPSPLHF.

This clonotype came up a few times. As DNA, the CDR3 is TGTGCCAGCAGCTCGCCACAGGGGAGCTATGGCTACACCTTC. Translation gives CASSSPQGSYGYTF. The chain couples TRBV5-6 to TRBJ1-2; 7 bases match TRBD1. Trimming removed 3 bases from V and 4 bases from J; junction bases left unmatched: 6. Germline V gene sequence: CDR1 SGHDT, CDR2 YYEEEE. CDR3 size: 14 residues.

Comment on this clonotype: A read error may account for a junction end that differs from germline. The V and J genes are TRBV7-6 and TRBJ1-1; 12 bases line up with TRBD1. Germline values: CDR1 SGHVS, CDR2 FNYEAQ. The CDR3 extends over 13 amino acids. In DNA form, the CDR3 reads TGTGTCAGCAGCTTGGGGACAGGGGGCTCGGCTTTCTTT. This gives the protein CVSSLGTGGSAFF.

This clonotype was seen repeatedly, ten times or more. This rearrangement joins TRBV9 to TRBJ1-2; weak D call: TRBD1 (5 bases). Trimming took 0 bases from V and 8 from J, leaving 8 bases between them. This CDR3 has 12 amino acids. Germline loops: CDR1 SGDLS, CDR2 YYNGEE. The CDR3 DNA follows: TGTGCCAGCAGCGTAGCGGGGCAGGGCTACACCTTC. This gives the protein CASSVAGQGYTF. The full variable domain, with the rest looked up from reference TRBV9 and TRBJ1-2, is DSGVTQTPKHLITATGQRVTLRCSPRSGDLSVYWYQQSLDQGLQFLIQYYNGEERAKGNILERFSAQQFPDLHSELNLSSLELGDSALYFCASSVAGQGYTFGSGTRLTVV.

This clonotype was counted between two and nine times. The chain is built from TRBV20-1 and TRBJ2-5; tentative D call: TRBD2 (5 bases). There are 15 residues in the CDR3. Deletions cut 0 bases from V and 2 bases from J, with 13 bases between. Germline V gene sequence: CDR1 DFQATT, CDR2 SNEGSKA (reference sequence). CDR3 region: CSARDTGSSQETQYF. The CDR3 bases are TGCAGTGCTAGAGATACTGGGAGTTCTCAAGAGACCCAGTACTTC.

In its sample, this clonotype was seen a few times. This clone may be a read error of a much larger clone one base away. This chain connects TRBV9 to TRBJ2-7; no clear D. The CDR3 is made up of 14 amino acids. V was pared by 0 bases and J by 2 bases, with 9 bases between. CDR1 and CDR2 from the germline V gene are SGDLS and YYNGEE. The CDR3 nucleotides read TGTGCCAGCAGCGTAGGGTCGGACCCCTACGAGCAGTACTTC. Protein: CASSVGSDPYEQYF.

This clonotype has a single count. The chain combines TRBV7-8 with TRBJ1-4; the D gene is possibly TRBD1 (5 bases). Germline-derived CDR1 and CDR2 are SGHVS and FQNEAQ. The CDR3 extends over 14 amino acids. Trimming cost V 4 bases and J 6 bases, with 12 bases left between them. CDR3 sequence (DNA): TGTGCCAGCAGCTCACGAGGGGTCGATGAAAAACTGTTTTTT. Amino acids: CASSSRGVDEKLFF.

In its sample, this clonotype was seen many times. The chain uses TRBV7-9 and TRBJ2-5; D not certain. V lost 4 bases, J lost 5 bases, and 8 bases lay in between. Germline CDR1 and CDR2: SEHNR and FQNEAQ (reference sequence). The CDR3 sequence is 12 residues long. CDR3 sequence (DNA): TGTGCCAGCAGCTCGGCTCGGGAGACCCAGTACTTC. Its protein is CASSSARETQYF.

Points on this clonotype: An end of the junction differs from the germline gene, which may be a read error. CDR3: CASSQGSSGARREAFF. The CDR3 bases are TGCGCCAGCAGCCAAGGGAGCTCCGGGGCTCGGCGAGAAGCTTTCTTT. This chain joins TRBV7-2 and TRBJ1-1; tentative D call: TRBD1 (5 bases). Germline CDR1 is SGHTA and CDR2 is FQGNSA. The CDR3 is 16 residues long.

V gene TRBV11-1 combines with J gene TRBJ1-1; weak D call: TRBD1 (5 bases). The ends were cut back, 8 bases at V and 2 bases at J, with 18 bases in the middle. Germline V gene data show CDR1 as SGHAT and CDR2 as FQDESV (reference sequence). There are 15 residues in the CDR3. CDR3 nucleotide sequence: TGTGCCAGCTCACAAGAAAAGGGACGTAACACTGAAGCTTTCTTT. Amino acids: CASSQEKGRNTEAFF.

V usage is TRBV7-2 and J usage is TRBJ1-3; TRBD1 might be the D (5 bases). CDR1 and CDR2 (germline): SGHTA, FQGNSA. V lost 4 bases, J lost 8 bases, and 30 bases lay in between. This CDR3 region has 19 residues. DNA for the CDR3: TGTGCCAGCAGCTCCAACGCAAGGGGACTCCTAAACGTCGGATACACCATATATTTT. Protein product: CASSSNARGLLNVGYTIYF. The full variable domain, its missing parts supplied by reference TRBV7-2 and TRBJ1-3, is GAGVSQSPSNKVTEKGKDVELRCDPISGHTALYWYRQSLGQGLEFLIYFQGNSAPDKSGLPSDRFSAERTGGSVSTLTIQRTQQEDSAVYLCASSSNARGLLNVGYTIYFGEGSWLTVV.

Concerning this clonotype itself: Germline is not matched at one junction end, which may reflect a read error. Written as DNA, the CDR3 is TGCGCCAGCAGCCCTGGAGGACAGGGGGCCTGGCAAGAGACCCAGTACTTC. Translated: CASSPGGQGAWQETQYF. The rearrangement joins TRBV5-4 to TRBJ2-5; the match to TRBD1 covers 11 bases. The CDR3 is 17 residues long. Germline V gives CDR1 SGHNT, CDR2 YYREEE (reference sequence).

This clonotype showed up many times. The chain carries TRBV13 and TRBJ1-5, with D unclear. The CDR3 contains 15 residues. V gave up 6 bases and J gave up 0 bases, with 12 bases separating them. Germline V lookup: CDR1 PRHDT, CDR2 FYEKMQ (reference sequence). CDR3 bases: TGTGCCAGCAGTGTCCAGGCGTATAGCAATCAGCCCCAGCATTTT. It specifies CASSVQAYSNQPQHF.

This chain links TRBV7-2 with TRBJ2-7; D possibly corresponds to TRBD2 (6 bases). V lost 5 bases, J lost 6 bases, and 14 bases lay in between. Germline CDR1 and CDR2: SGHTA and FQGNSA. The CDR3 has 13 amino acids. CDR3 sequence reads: CASSTLTSPEQYF. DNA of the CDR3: TGTGCCAGCAGCACTCTTACTAGCCCCGAGCAGTACTTC. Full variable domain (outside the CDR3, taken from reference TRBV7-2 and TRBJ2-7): GAGVSQSPSNKVTEKGKDVELRCDPISGHTALYWYRQSLGQGLEFLIYFQGNSAPDKSGLPSDRFSAERTGGSVSTLTIQRTQQEDSAVYLCASSTLTSPEQYFGPGTRLTVT.